Following are 26 T cell receptor beta chains from one sample sequenced in a study of beta chain features in type 1 diabetes. The study reverse transcribed the entire isolated RNA, so it sequenced expressed TCRB transcripts. The table came from immunoSEQ multiplex PCR; TCRdb's copy has only in-frame clones and leaves some out. The sample yields 35,000 to 45,000 clones, around 64% seen once. The sequencing sample was made of Tregs from blood. These receptors all stem from a woman aged 25-40 years in good health.

This clone is medium-sized in the sample. This chain links TRBV11-2 with TRBJ2-1; 11 positions agree with TRBD2. The CDR3 totals 15 residues. Per germline, CDR1 SGHAT and CDR2 FQNNGV. V dropped 1 base and J dropped 7; count of bases not matched to a gene: 3. Here the CDR3 reads CASSLVAGGVNEQFF. CDR3 DNA sequence: TGTGCCAGCAGCTTAGTAGCGGGAGGGGTTAATGAGCAGTTCTTC.

V gene TRBV28 combines with J gene TRBJ2-7; 7 positions match TRBD1. This CDR3 is built from 13 residues. CDR1 is MDHEN and CDR2 is SYDVKM in the germline V gene. The V segment lost 6 bases and the J segment 3 bases; nucleotides outside the gene matches: 5. CDR3 protein: CASRGDRVYEQYF. DNA of the CDR3: TGTGCCAGCAGGGGTGACAGGGTCTACGAGCAGTACTTC.

This clone was seen a few times. The CDR3 DNA reads TGTGCCAGCAGGGTAGGGGGACAGCAGAGCTCTGGGGCCAACGTCCTGACTTTC. Its translation: CASRVGGQQSSGANVLTF. The J gene is TRBJ2-6, the V gene TRBV7-9, with 7 positions matching TRBD1. CDR1 SEHNR and CDR2 FQNEAQ come from the germline V gene (reference sequence). This CDR3 comprises 18 residues. After removal of 6 bases from V and 0 bases from J, the junction contained 11 bases not matched to a gene.

This clone occurred once. The gene calls are TRBV18 and TRBJ2-5; D call uncertain. The J call may be incorrect, as the DNA end agrees better with TRBJ2-7. CDR1 KGHSH and CDR2 LQKENI come from the germline V gene. The length of the CDR3 is 14 residues. CDR3 bases: TGTGCCAGCTCCCCTCCTGGGCTCCCCTACGAGCAGTACTTC. Protein: CASSPPGLPYEQYF.

The chain combines TRBV7-6 with TRBJ2-6, with D possibly TRBD1 on 5 matching bases. This CDR3 has 17 residues. Germline CDR1 reads SGHVS; CDR2 reads FNYEAQ. V was clipped by 5 bases and J by 3 bases, with 17 bases between them. Written as DNA, the CDR3 is TGTGCCAGCAGCCCGGACATAGCAGGGATTGGGGCCAACGTCCTGACTTTC. Translating gives CASSPDIAGIGANVLTF.

This clone has a handful of counts. This chain uses TRBV25-1 with TRBJ2-1; 14 nucleotides align to TRBD2. Germline CDR1 and CDR2: MGHDK and SYGVNS. The J segment lost 2 bases and the V segment lost 8 bases, leaving 5 bases of the junction unmatched. This CDR3 spans 16 amino acids. The CDR3 nucleotides read TGTGCCAGCGGATTGGGACTAGCGGGAGCCTACAATGAGCAGTTCTTC. It encodes CASGLGLAGAYNEQFF. Looking up the rest from reference TRBV25-1 and TRBJ2-1 gives the full variable domain: EADIYQTPRYLVIGTGKKITLECSQTMGHDKMYWYQQDPGMELHLIHYSYGVNSTEKGDLSSESTVSRIRTEHFPLTLESARPSHTSQYLCASGLGLAGAYNEQFFGPGTRLTVL.

This clone was seen a handful of times. The chain couples TRBV25-1 to TRBJ1-4; 8 bases map to TRBD1. CDR1 is MGHDK, CDR2 SYGVNS, per germline. The V and J ends lost 3 bases and 15 bases, in that order; junction bases with no gene match: 9. The CDR3 totals 13 residues. CDR3 bases: TGTGCCAGCAGTGAGGCCCACAGGGACAGGATGTTTTTT. Protein sequence: CASSEAHRDRMFF. Combining the CDR3 with reference TRBV25-1 and TRBJ1-4 gives the whole variable domain EADIYQTPRYLVIGTGKKITLECSQTMGHDKMYWYQQDPGMELHLIHYSYGVNSTEKGDLSSESTVSRIRTEHFPLTLESARPSHTSQYLCASSEAHRDRMFFGSGTQLSVL.

In this sample, this clone turned up a few times. This rearrangement joins TRBV28 to TRBJ2-3; TRBD1 aligns across 8 bases. This CDR3 comprises 15 residues. The germline V gene has CDR1 MDHEN and CDR2 SYDVKM. V was clipped by 6 bases and J by 1 base; unmatched bases: 6. The CDR3, as DNA: TGTGCCAGCAGGATTCCGGGACAGGGCACAGATACGCAGTATTTT. Protein sequence: CASRIPGQGTDTQYF.

V gene TRBV7-2 combines with J gene TRBJ2-2; the D is unclear. The CDR3 totals 15 residues. Germline V gene lookup returns CDR1 SGHTA and CDR2 FQGNSA. The V end lost 7 bases, the J end lost 2 bases, and 14 bases lay between the germline ends. The CDR3 DNA is TGTGCCAGCATCCTAACCCCAAGAAACACCGGGGAGCTGTTTTTT. Amino acids: CASILTPRNTGELFF.

This chain links TRBV9 with TRBJ2-3; D is undetermined. V lost 0 bases and J 4 bases, leaving 3 bases between the germline ends. Germline loops: CDR1 SGDLS, CDR2 YYNGEE. The CDR3 runs 12 residues. The CDR3 here is CASSVGADTQYF. CDR3 coding DNA: TGTGCCAGCAGCGTAGGAGCAGATACGCAGTATTTT.

For this clone: Sequence at one end of the junction differs from germline and may be a read error. V usage is TRBV4-2 and J usage is TRBJ1-5; 11 bases agree with TRBD1. The CDR3 has 16 residues. CDR1 LGHNA and CDR2 YNFKEQ come from the germline V gene. CDR3 region: CASSPRDRGNDHPQHF. In nucleotides, the CDR3 is TGTGCCAGCAGCCCTCGGGACAGGGGGAATGATCATCCCCAGCATTTT.

This chain links TRBV5-6 with TRBJ1-4, with a tentative D call TRBD1 (6 bases). Trimming cost V 4 bases and J 13 bases, with 11 bases left between them. CDR1 SGHDT and CDR2 YYEEEE come from the germline V gene. This CDR3 is built from 11 residues. CDR3 nucleotides: TGTGCCAGCAGCGGGGGACATCGACTGTTTTTT. This encodes CASSGGHRLFF.

This clone came up a few times. The rearrangement links TRBV13 to TRBJ2-2, with D possibly TRBD1 on 6 matching bases. Germline assignment: CDR1 PRHDT and CDR2 FYEKMQ (reference sequence). The CDR3 has 14 amino acids. The V end lost 5 bases, the J end lost 7 bases, and 14 bases lay between the germline ends. This chain's CDR3 is CASSLYRVNGELFF. The CDR3 DNA follows: TGTGCCAGCAGCCTGTACAGGGTAAACGGGGAGCTGTTTTTT.

The rearrangement uses TRBV19 and TRBJ1-2; 11 bases agree with TRBD1. V trimming: 6 bases; J trimming: 2 bases; junction bases outside the gene matches: 5. CDR1 and CDR2 (germline): LNHDA, SQIVND (reference sequence). This CDR3 contains 15 residues. The CDR3 sequence: CASSPGQGGNYGYTF. For the CDR3, the DNA is TGTGCCAGTAGCCCGGGACAGGGGGGAAACTATGGCTACACCTTC.

This clone was observed a handful of times. The V call is TRBV28, the J call TRBJ2-1, with TRBD2 matching 11 bases. This CDR3 comprises 19 residues. CDR1 and CDR2 from the germline V gene are MDHEN and SYDVKM. The trim removed 2 bases at V and 4 bases at J, leaving 13 bases unmatched. Here the CDR3 DNA reads TGTGCCAGCAGTTTAATGGGAACTAGCGGGAGTTCAGGTTACAATGAGCAGTTCTTC. This encodes CASSLMGTSGSSGYNEQFF.

The chain uses TRBV5-1 and TRBJ2-3, with TRBD1 as a possible D gene (6 bases). Germline lookup yields CDR1 SGHRS and CDR2 YFSETQ. Trimming removed 2 bases at V and 2 bases at J, with 9 bases between. CDR3 size: 14 residues. CDR3 bases: TGCGCCAGCAGCTTCCGACAGGCCACAGATACGCAGTATTTT. Translation: CASSFRQATDTQYF.

The V call is TRBV6-1, the J call TRBJ2-7; 8 bases match TRBD1. Germline CDR1 MNHNS, CDR2 SASEGT. The V gene end was trimmed by 6 bases and the J gene end by 2 bases; junction bases not matched to a gene: 3. The CDR3 contains 13 residues. The DNA of the CDR3 is TGTGCCAGCAGGGGACAGGCGACCTACGAGCAGTACTTC. Its protein product is CASRGQATYEQYF.

Only one count was recorded for this clone. The CDR3 nucleotides read TGCAGCGTTTTACAGGGGGCCTTCGGCACCGGGGAGCTGTTTTTT. Protein: CSVLQGAFGTGELFF. This chain uses TRBV29-1 with TRBJ2-2; 9 positions agree with TRBD1. CDR3 length equals 15 residues. Germline V gene data show CDR1 as SQVTM and CDR2 as ANQGSEA. V trimming: 5 bases; J trimming: 4 bases; junction bases outside the gene matches: 8.

This chain connects TRBV28 to TRBJ2-5; 7 positions match TRBD2. The germline V gene encodes CDR1 MDHEN and CDR2 SYDVKM. This CDR3 comprises 15 residues. V trimming: 6 bases; J trimming: 3 bases; junction bases outside the gene matches: 10. In nucleotides, the CDR3 is TGTGCCAGCAGGGGGAGGGGCCTACTCGAAGAGACCCAGTACTTC. Translated: CASRGRGLLEETQYF.

This rearrangement joins TRBV4-2 to TRBJ2-5; D is ambiguous. The last part of the DNA fits TRBJ2-7 better; the J call may be wrong. The CDR3 consists of 13 residues. CDR1 LGHNA and CDR2 YNFKEQ come from the germline V gene. The CDR3 DNA reads as TGTGCCAGCAGCCAGGCGTTAAACTACGAGCAGTACTTC. Its translation is CASSQALNYEQYF.

This clone was recorded a few times. The CDR3 sequence: CASSLFSGRAYEQYF. The CDR3 DNA is TGTGCCAGCAGTTTATTTAGCGGGAGGGCCTACGAGCAGTACTTC. J is TRBJ2-7 and V is TRBV28; 11 bases agree with TRBD2. This CDR3 contains 15 residues. V trimming: 1 base; J trimming: 2 bases; junction bases outside the gene matches: 1. Germline CDR1 MDHEN, CDR2 SYDVKM.

This clone was detected only a few times. V and J are TRBV7-2 and TRBJ2-2, with a tentative D call TRBD1 (5 bases). The CDR3 sequence is 14 residues long. Germline CDR1 is SGHTA and CDR2 is FQGNSA. V lost 5 bases to trimming and J lost 6 bases, with 13 bases between them. The CDR3, as DNA: TGTGCCAGCAGCGCGCAGACAGCATCCGGGGAGCTGTTTTTT. It encodes CASSAQTASGELFF.

This clone was seen only once. The chain uses TRBV10-2 and TRBJ2-7, with 11 nucleotides matching TRBD2. Germline V CDR1 and CDR2: WSHSY, SAAADI. The CDR3 covers 15 residues. With 10 bases clipped from V and 1 base from J, the junction kept 9 bases outside the gene matches. The CDR3 coding sequence is TGCGCCACAGGGCCTAGCGGGAGGAAATCCTACGAGCAGTACTTC. Translated: CATGPSGRKSYEQYF.

This sequence joins TRBV4-2 and TRBJ2-3; 12 positions agree with TRBD2. The CDR3 extends over 15 amino acids. Germline trimming cut 5 bases from V and 6 bases from J; bases unmatched to any gene: 6. The germline gives CDR1 LGHNA, CDR2 YNFKEQ. The CDR3 here is CASSLRLAGGDTQYF. The CDR3 DNA reads as TGTGCCAGCAGCTTAAGGCTAGCGGGAGGGGATACGCAGTATTTT.

The genes are TRBV19 and TRBJ2-2; possibly TRBD1 for D (5 bases). V was shortened by 5 bases and J by 3 bases, with 16 bases between the two germline ends. This CDR3 is built from 16 residues. The germline CDR1 and CDR2 sequences are LNHDA and SQIVND (reference sequence). The CDR3 nucleotides read TGTGCCAGTAGTGTCCTCAGGGTTGCGGACACCGGGGAGCTGTTTTTT. Translating it yields CASSVLRVADTGELFF.

The CDR3 protein is CASSLVGGAYNEQFF. The CDR3 region has the DNA TGCGCCAGCAGCTTGGTAGGGGGGGCCTACAATGAGCAGTTCTTC. The chain carries TRBV5-1 and TRBJ2-1; possible D gene TRBD2, 7 bases. V lost 0 bases and J 2 bases, leaving 9 bases between the germline ends. The germline gives CDR1 SGHRS, CDR2 YFSETQ. The CDR3 length is 15 residues.